This T cell receptor (beta chain) was sequenced during a study of blood T cells in healthy people across ages. Study-wide points: Estimated diversity that came from one million T cells was considered an underestimate.

Using a J-beta primer mix together with a sample-barcoded 5' primer, a second PCR was run for about 7 to 12 cycles. Paired-end reads containing CDR3 totaled no fewer than 2.5 million for each sample. Using its own MiXCR run on the 5' RACE reads, TCRdb lists one record per CDR3 protein. The sample holds just over 1 million distinct CDR3 sequences, more than 35% seen once. This clonotype was counted a single time. Antigen unknown. Germline loops: CDR1 DFQATT, CDR2 SNEGSKA (reference sequence). The CDR3 covers 10 residues. Between the trimmed V and J ends, which lost 7 bases and 8 bases, there was a span of 11 bases.

The chain employs TRBV20-1 and TRBJ1-2; D may be TRBD1 (5 bases). Input material: blood. The TCR sequence derives from a woman aged 60-75 years in good health. CDR3 DNA sequence: TGCAGTGTTGGACATGGGGGCTACACCTTC. It yields the protein CSVGHGGYTF.